This TCR beta chain was recovered during a study of cytomegalovirus exposure and HLA in healthy donors. The V end was cut by 2 bases, the J end by 6 bases, with 17 bases between. Germline V CDR1 and CDR2: MNHEY, SMNVEV (reference sequence). The CDR3 has 15 residues. It was with 60 Vbeta and 13 Jbeta primers that the PCR ran. Assay: immunoSEQ multiplex PCR; the TCRdb copy retains only in-frame clones and omits some. The table has around 150,000 clones, 60% to 80% seen once; the top ten hold 1.7%. Findings of the study overall: According to an earlier analysis, most TCR beta V segments yielded productive rearrangements about 90% or about 30% of the time. Later analysis identified several of the most significant clusters that appeared linked to common viral pathogens. As a later analysis showed, a missense DCLRE1C variant was linked to trimming of TCR beta V- and J-genes.

As to this clone: Its antigen remains unknown.

The J gene is TRBJ2-7, the V gene TRBV27, with D possibly matching TRBD1 (7 bases). The TCR sequence derives from a young woman in good health and CMV-seronegative. The sequencing sample was made of PBMCs. CDR3 sequence: CASSLETGRLREQYF. The CDR3 DNA sequence: TGTGCCAGCAGTTTAGAGACAGGGAGGCTACGCGAGCAGTACTTC.